This T cell receptor beta chain was recorded in a study of blood T cell repertoires in COVID-19. Study-wide background: COVID-19 samples from acute and convalescent phases originated in the United States, Italy and Spain. In each case, the material was cDNA or gDNA derived from T cells, B-cell-depleted T cells, or PBMCs.

In the study's own analysis: Reference gene primer amplification in the assay estimated nucleated cell counts. Only in-frame clones appear in the TCRdb table, and some are missing; sequencing was by immunoSEQ multiplex PCR. Clonal size and the V and J genes are those of that table, whereas D and trimming came from the DNA. The sample consists of nearly 55,000 clones, around 84% of them appearing once. This clone appeared a single time. Germline V gene sequence: CDR1 KGHDR, CDR2 SFDVKD. CDR3 length equals 17 residues. Trimming cost V 2 bases and J 3 bases; bases outside gene matches: 11. This sequence joins TRBV24-1 and TRBJ1-2; 7 bases align to TRBD1. Sequencing input: peripheral blood. The sequence was collected from a man between 65 and 79 years old with active COVID-19. The CDR3 reads CATSDSQPGQWDYGYTF. CDR3 in DNA: TGTGCCACCAGTGATTCACAGCCGGGACAGTGGGACTATGGCTACACCTTC.